The entry below gives a single TCR beta chain sequence along with its context. Its antigen is not identified. This CDR3 has 14 amino acids. Per the germline V gene, CDR1 is MNHEY and CDR2 is SMNVEV (reference sequence). The V gene lost 6 bases and the J gene lost 3 bases, with 15 bases spanning the gap. This entry is derived from a study of human versus mouse CDR3 diversity and MHC coevolution. Points from the study as a whole: Among all groups, most of the three human donors showed least clonal inequality.

Naive CD4 T cells, CD45RO-negative and CD62L-positive, were flow-sorted from PBMCs. Profiled with immunoSEQ multiplex PCR; TCRdb holds only in-frame clones, not every one. This repertoire shows about 77,000 clones, 85% to 95% found once; its top ten account for more than 0.13%. This sequence joins TRBV27 and TRBJ2-7; the D gene is possibly TRBD1 (5 bases). The sample comprised naive CD4+ T cells from blood. As for subset: CD45RO-negative CD62L-positive naive CD4 T cells. The TCR sequence derives from a person aged 25 to 69 in good health. The CDR3 here is CASRKQVLHYEQYF. The CDR3 DNA reads as TGTGCCAGCAGAAAACAGGTCTTGCACTACGAGCAGTACTTC.